The 19 T cell receptor beta chains in this list originate from one sample, sequenced in a study of blood T cell repertoires in COVID-19. Sequencing was performed with immunoSEQ multiplex PCR; in TCRdb, only in-frame clones are kept and a portion is missing. The sample consists of 120,000 or so clones, approximately 74% of them appearing once. Sequenced: peripheral blood. These receptors were obtained from a man in his 60s with acute or convalescent COVID-19.

V usage is TRBV15 and J usage is TRBJ1-2; 8 bases are shared with TRBD1. This CDR3 contains 16 residues. V trimming: 3 bases; J trimming: 7 bases; junction bases outside the gene matches: 13. The germline gives CDR1 LNHNV, CDR2 YYDKDF (reference sequence). The CDR3 sequence is CATSRGMEDRDAGYTF. Written as DNA, the CDR3 is TGTGCCACCAGCAGGGGGATGGAGGACAGGGATGCTGGCTACACCTTC.

The rearrangement uses TRBV5-1 and TRBJ2-3, with 8 positions matching TRBD2. V lost 2 bases to trimming and J lost 3 bases; unmatched junction nucleotides: 8. This CDR3 contains 16 residues. Germline values: CDR1 SGHRS, CDR2 YFSETQ. CDR3 coding DNA: TGCGCCAGCAGCTTCGGGTCCAGCGGGGGAACAGATACGCAGTATTTT. It codes for CASSFGSSGGTDTQYF.

This clone has a single count. The chain employs TRBV11-3 and TRBJ2-3, with D perhaps matching TRBD1 (6 bases). V lost 4 bases and J lost 6, with 8 bases in between. The CDR3 spans 12 residues. CDR1 and CDR2 from the germline V gene are SGHNT and YENEEA. The chain's CDR3 is CASSSRGDTQYF. CDR3 nucleotides: TGTGCCAGCAGCTCCAGGGGTGATACGCAGTATTTT. The variable domain in full, with the rest retrieved from reference TRBV11-3 and TRBJ2-3, is EAGVVQSPRYKIIEKKQPVAFWCNPISGHNTLYWYLQNLGQGPELLIRYENEEAVDDSQLPKDRFSAERLKGVDSTLKIQPAELGDSAVYLCASSSRGDTQYFGPGTRLTVL.

The rearrangement joins TRBV7-3 to TRBJ2-7; D is possibly TRBD2 (6 bases). Trimming cost V 3 bases and J 2 bases, with 14 bases left between them. CDR3 length: 15 amino acids. Looked up from germline, CDR1 is SGHTA and CDR2 is FQGTGA. CDR3 amino acids: CASSFKSGGPYEQYF. CDR3 nucleotide sequence: TGTGCCAGCAGCTTCAAGTCCGGAGGGCCCTACGAGCAGTACTTC.

The J gene is TRBJ1-1, the V gene TRBV15, with 8 positions matching TRBD1. CDR1 is LNHNV, CDR2 YYDKDF, per germline (reference sequence). The CDR3 loop spans 15 amino acids. The V segment lost 3 bases and the J segment 2 bases; nucleotides outside the gene matches: 5. CDR3 in amino acids: CATSSPDRGNTEAFF. The CDR3 region has the DNA TGTGCCACCAGCAGCCCCGACAGGGGAAACACTGAAGCTTTCTTT.

The rearrangement links TRBV11-2 to TRBJ2-1; 9 bases are shared with TRBD2. Germline V gives CDR1 SGHAT, CDR2 FQNNGV. This CDR3 has 16 amino acids. The junction had 8 bases not matched to a gene; V was cut back by 4 bases and J by 4 bases. The DNA for the CDR3 is TGTGCCAGCAGCTCCACCGGGACTAGCATATACAATGAGCAGTTCTTC. Residues: CASSSTGTSIYNEQFF.

This clone turned up a few times. The chain recombines TRBV4-1 with TRBJ1-5, with 7 bases lining up with TRBD1. The CDR3 contains 13 residues. CDR1 and CDR2 (germline): MGHRA, YSYEKL. With V trimmed by 4 bases and J by 5 bases, 2 bases remained unmatched. The DNA for the CDR3 is TGCGCCAGCAGCCGACAGGGCCATCAGCCCCAGCATTTT. It yields the protein CASSRQGHQPQHF.

This clone was seen only a few times. The chain has TRBV19 and TRBJ2-7; 7 nucleotides agree with TRBD2. Germline V lookup: CDR1 LNHDA, CDR2 SQIVND (reference sequence). The J segment lost 3 bases and the V segment lost 4 bases, leaving 21 bases of the junction unmatched. CDR3 length: 19 amino acids. CDR3 nucleotides: TGTGCCAGTAGTAAAGCAAGGGCGTTCGCTAGCGGTTCAAACTACGAGCAGTACTTC. Its protein is CASSKARAFASGSNYEQYF.

This chain uses TRBV28 with TRBJ2-5, with TRBD2 matching over 14 bases. This CDR3 spans 16 amino acids. The trim removed 7 bases at V and 2 bases at J, leaving 6 bases unmatched. Germline V gene sequence: CDR1 MDHEN, CDR2 SYDVKM. In DNA, the CDR3 is TGTGCCAGCACCCGGACTAGCGGGAGGAGACAAGAGACCCAGTACTTC. Protein product: CASTRTSGRRQETQYF.

The chain combines TRBV5-5 with TRBJ1-6; D is unresolved. This CDR3 spans 16 amino acids. V was clipped by 3 bases and J by 0 bases, with 10 bases between them. Germline CDR1 SGHKS, CDR2 YYEKEE (reference sequence). This CDR3 is CASSSDGGSYNSPLHF. CDR3 nucleotides: TGTGCCAGCAGCTCGGACGGAGGCTCCTATAATTCACCCCTCCACTTT.

Here the CDR3 reads CASSYQGNYGYTF. For the CDR3, the DNA is TGTGCCAGCAGTTACCAGGGTAACTATGGCTACACCTTC. The V gene is TRBV6-5, the J gene TRBJ1-2; perhaps TRBD1 as D (5 bases). The V gene lost 2 bases and the J gene lost 1 base, with 5 bases spanning the gap. Germline values: CDR1 MNHEY, CDR2 SVGAGI. The CDR3 covers 13 residues.

The chain links TRBV19 to TRBJ1-1; no definite D call. The V gene lost 8 bases and the J gene lost 7 bases, with 23 bases spanning the gap. This CDR3 has 15 residues. CDR1 is LNHDA, CDR2 SQIVND, per germline (reference sequence). The DNA for the CDR3 is TGTGCCAGTGGACCCGGGGAGTGGTTGGCAGATGAAGCTTTCTTT. Translating it yields CASGPGEWLADEAFF. Combining the CDR3 with reference TRBV19 and TRBJ1-1 gives the whole variable domain DGGITQSPKYLFRKEGQNVTLSCEQNLNHDAMYWYRQDPGQGLRLIYYSQIVNDFQKGDIAEGYSVSREKKESFPLTVTSAQKNPTAFYLCASGPGEWLADEAFFGQGTRLTVV.

The rearrangement uses TRBV18 and TRBJ2-7; 9 bases match TRBD1. Germline values: CDR1 KGHSH, CDR2 LQKENI. The CDR3 is 15 residues long. V lost 4 bases, J lost 6 bases, and 10 bases stayed unmatched. The CDR3 spells CASSQTGTGSAEQYF. DNA for the CDR3: TGTGCCAGCTCACAAACCGGGACAGGGTCCGCCGAGCAGTACTTC.

In regard to this clone: One junction end does not reproduce the germline sequence, and a read error may be involved. The chain couples TRBV6-5 to TRBJ1-1; 10 positions agree with TRBD1. This CDR3 contains 12 residues. Germline CDR1 and CDR2: MNHEY and SVGAGI. In nucleotides, the CDR3 is TGTGCCAGCGGGGACAGGGGTCGGGGAGTATCCTTT. Protein: CASGDRGRGVSF.

The chain uses TRBV19 and TRBJ2-5; 9 bases fit TRBD2. Trimming at V came to 3 bases and at J to 3 bases, leaving 5 bases not matched to a gene. In germline, CDR1 is LNHDA, CDR2 SQIVND (reference sequence). The CDR3 extends over 15 amino acids. The chain's CDR3 is CASSILGGGEETQYF. The CDR3 nucleotides read TGTGCCAGTAGTATTCTAGGCGGGGGGGAAGAGACCCAGTACTTC.

V and J are TRBV24-1 and TRBJ2-1; 10 bases are shared with TRBD2. V gave up 4 bases and J gave up 3 bases; unmatched junction bases: 8. Germline V gives CDR1 KGHDR, CDR2 SFDVKD. The CDR3 has 17 residues. The CDR3 nucleotides are TGTGCCACCAGTGACGGGGGCCTAGCGGGGGTCTACAATGAGCAGTTCTTC. It is translated as CATSDGGLAGVYNEQFF.

The table lists this clone with a few counts. V usage is TRBV2 and J usage is TRBJ1-1; D is perhaps TRBD1 (5 bases). CDR1 and CDR2 from the germline V gene are SNHLY and FYNNEI. The CDR3 has 15 residues. Trimming cost V 2 bases and J 5 bases, with 15 bases left between them. The CDR3 DNA follows: TGTGCCAGCAGTGAATGGTCAGGGAAGTGGACTGAAGCTTTCTTT. The encoded protein is CASSEWSGKWTEAFF.

The CDR3 protein is CASRRGGLANTGELFF. CDR3 bases: TGTGCCAGCAGGCGGGGGGGCCTCGCGAACACCGGGGAGCTGTTTTTT. The V gene is TRBV2, the J gene TRBJ2-2; 9 bases agree with TRBD2. Germline lookup yields CDR1 SNHLY and CDR2 FYNNEI. The CDR3 has 16 amino acids. V lost 6 bases, J lost 0 bases, and 5 bases stayed unmatched.

J is TRBJ2-5 and V is TRBV4-1, with a weak D call TRBD2 (6 bases). Germline CDR1 MGHRA, CDR2 YSYEKL. There are 16 residues in the CDR3. V was clipped by 0 bases and J by 5 bases, with 16 bases between them. This CDR3 is CASSQDRGRNSETQYF. The CDR3 DNA reads as TGCGCCAGCAGCCAAGACCGGGGGAGGAACTCGGAGACCCAGTACTTC.